The T cell receptor beta chain under discussion was sequenced for a study of cytomegalovirus exposure and HLA in healthy donors. Study-wide points: Cytomegalovirus association was listed for about 150 TCR beta chains. Follow-up analysis later connected one missense variant in DCLRE1C with trimming of TCR beta V- and J-genes. It was only CMV serostatus that was available as immune exposure information. In a later analysis, donors in an Asian-associated ancestry cluster reportedly had fewer N-insertions in productive TCRs than the cohort mean.

Germline-derived CDR1 and CDR2 are KGHSH and LQKENI. Losses at the gene ends were 2 bases for V and 8 bases for J; bases not matched to a gene: 2. CDR3 length: 13 amino acids. In regard to this clone: Antigen unknown.

With 60 Vbeta and 13 Jbeta primers, the PCR was carried out. Data came from immunoSEQ multiplex PCR; TCRdb stores just in-frame clones and leaves some out. The sample yields about 150,000 clones, around three quarters seen once. This receptor was identified in a woman between 35 and 50 years old in good health and CMV-seronegative. The chain has TRBV18 and TRBJ1-4; 7 nucleotides agree with TRBD1. Sequencing was done on a sample of PBMCs. This CDR3 is CASSPGTAEKLFF. CDR3 DNA: TGTGCCAGCTCACCAGGGACAGCAGAAAAACTGTTTTTT.